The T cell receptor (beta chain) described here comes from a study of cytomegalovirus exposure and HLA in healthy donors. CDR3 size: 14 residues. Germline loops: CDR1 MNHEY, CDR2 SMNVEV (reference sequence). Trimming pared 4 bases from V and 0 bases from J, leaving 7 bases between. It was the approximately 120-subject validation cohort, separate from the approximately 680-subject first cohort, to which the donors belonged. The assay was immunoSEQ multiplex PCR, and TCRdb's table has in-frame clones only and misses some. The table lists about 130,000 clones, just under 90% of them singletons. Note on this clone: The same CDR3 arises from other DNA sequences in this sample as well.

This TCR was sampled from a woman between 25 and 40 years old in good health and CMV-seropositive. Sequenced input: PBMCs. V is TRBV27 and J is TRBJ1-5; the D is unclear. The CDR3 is CASSSGYSNQPQHF. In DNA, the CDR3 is TGTGCCAGCAGTTCCGGGTATAGCAATCAGCCCCAGCATTTT.